The 26 T cell receptor beta chains below come from one sample, sequenced in a study of blood T cell repertoires in COVID-19. Method: immunoSEQ multiplex PCR; TCRdb's copy keeps in-frame clones and lacks some. The top ten clones hold about 15% of a sample with about 200,000 clones, roughly four fifths of them seen once. Sequenced sample: PBMCs or T cells enriched from blood (not recorded which). All receptors derive from a man aged 35-49 years who had recovered from COVID-19.

This clone was recorded once. The J gene is TRBJ1-2, the V gene TRBV19, with unresolved D. The germline CDR1 and CDR2 sequences are LNHDA and SQIVND (reference sequence). V was clipped by 1 base and J by 0 bases, with 9 bases between them. CDR3 length: 15 amino acids. The CDR3 nucleotides read TGTGCCAGTAGTATAGGCCAGGATGCTAACTATGGCTACACCTTC. This translates into CASSIGQDANYGYTF.

V usage is TRBV14 and J usage is TRBJ2-7; a possible D gene is TRBD1 (6 bases). V was pared by 4 bases and J by 3 bases, with 13 bases between. Germline V lookup: CDR1 SGHDN, CDR2 FVKESK. The CDR3 is 14 amino acids. The CDR3 is CASSRVGHLYEQYF. The CDR3 region has the DNA TGTGCCAGCAGCCGGGTGGGACACCTCTACGAGCAGTACTTC. Full variable domain (rest looked up from reference TRBV14 and TRBJ2-7): EAGVTQFPSHSVIEKGQTVTLRCDPISGHDNLYWYRRVMGKEIKFLLHFVKESKQDESGMPNNRFLAERTGGTYSTLKVQPAELEDSGVYFCASSRVGHLYEQYFGPGTRLTVT.

This sequence joins TRBV5-1 and TRBJ1-1; a weak D match, TRBD1 (5 bases). This CDR3 is built from 14 residues. V lost 7 bases to trimming and J lost 3 bases, with 16 bases between them. Germline loops: CDR1 SGHRS, CDR2 YFSETQ. CDR3 protein: CASGPTGGDTEAFF. The DNA of the CDR3 is TGCGCCAGCGGACCAACAGGAGGGGACACTGAAGCTTTCTTT.

The V gene is TRBV7-2, the J gene TRBJ2-3, with D possibly matching TRBD2 (5 bases). V lost 4 bases and J lost 0, with 11 bases in between. Germline loops: CDR1 SGHTA, CDR2 FQGNSA. The CDR3 is made up of 15 amino acids. The DNA of the CDR3 is TGTGCCAGCAGCTCCCAAGCGGTTAGCACAGATACGCAGTATTTT. It specifies CASSSQAVSTDTQYF.

V is TRBV18 and J is TRBJ2-7, with D tentatively TRBD2 (5 bases). The germline CDR1 and CDR2 sequences are KGHSH and LQKENI. Deletions cut 1 base from V and 3 bases from J, with 13 bases between. CDR3 size: 15 residues. CDR3 DNA sequence: TGTGCCAGCTCACCACAGGGCCACGGGGTCTACGAGCAGTACTTC. Translation gives CASSPQGHGVYEQYF.

The chain joins TRBV5-8 to TRBJ1-5, with 9 positions matching TRBD1. The V segment lost 4 bases and the J segment 1 base; nucleotides outside the gene matches: 6. The CDR3 totals 16 residues. Germline CDR1 SGHTS, CDR2 YDEGEE. CDR3: CASSIRTGASNQPQHF. The CDR3, as DNA: TGTGCCAGCAGCATACGGACAGGGGCAAGCAATCAGCCCCAGCATTTT.

The rearrangement joins TRBV5-1 to TRBJ2-5; 7 positions match TRBD1. Germline lookup yields CDR1 SGHRS and CDR2 YFSETQ. V was pared by 3 bases and J by 2 bases, with 7 bases of the junction left unmatched. CDR3 length: 15 amino acids. The CDR3, as DNA: TGCGCCAGCAGCTGGCCATCAGGGGGTCAAGAGACCCAGTACTTC. Translated, it gives CASSWPSGGQETQYF. The full variable domain, its missing parts supplied by reference TRBV5-1 and TRBJ2-5, is KAGVTQTPRYLIKTRGQQVTLSCSPISGHRSVSWYQQTPGQGLQFLFEYFSETQRNKGNFPGRFSGRQFSNSRSEMNVSTLELGDSALYLCASSWPSGGQETQYFGPGTRLLVL.

The CDR3 nucleotides are TGTGCCAGCAGGGGGACAGGGCTCTATGGCTACACCTTC. This gives the protein CASRGTGLYGYTF. This rearrangement joins TRBV2 to TRBJ1-2, with TRBD1 matching 9 bases. Unmatched junction bases numbered 3, after V lost 6 bases and J lost 4 bases. This CDR3 is built from 13 residues. Germline V lookup: CDR1 SNHLY, CDR2 FYNNEI. Complete variable domain (other parts from reference TRBV2 and TRBJ1-2): EPEVTQTPSHQVTQMGQEVILRCVPISNHLYFYWYRQILGQKVEFLVSFYNNEISEKSEIFDDQFSVERPDGSNFTLKIRSTKLEDSAMYFCASRGTGLYGYTFGSGTRLTVV.

This chain uses TRBV28 with TRBJ2-7; 11 nucleotides agree with TRBD2. The CDR3 extends over 17 amino acids. The junction had 12 bases not matched to a gene; V was cut back by 3 bases and J by 5 bases. Per germline, CDR1 MDHEN and CDR2 SYDVKM. In DNA form, the CDR3 reads TGTGCCAGCAGTTTGGTGGTAGCGGGAGGGGGTAAGGACGAGCAGTACTTC. Translation gives CASSLVVAGGGKDEQYF.

The chain combines TRBV4-2 with TRBJ2-3; perhaps TRBD2 as D (5 bases). The ends were cut back, 4 bases at V and 1 base at J, with 12 bases in the middle. CDR3 length equals 15 residues. Germline-derived CDR1 and CDR2 are LGHNA and YNFKEQ. The chain's CDR3 is CASSRTSLGTDTQYF. CDR3 sequence (DNA): TGTGCCAGCAGCCGTACTAGTCTTGGCACAGATACGCAGTATTTT.

The sample holds a few counts of this clone. The V and J genes are TRBV9 and TRBJ2-5; 9 positions match TRBD2. The CDR3 runs to 16 residues. With 0 bases clipped from V and 5 bases from J, the junction kept 8 bases outside the gene matches. Germline CDR1 is SGDLS and CDR2 is YYNGEE. The CDR3 sequence is CASSVAAGGRWETQYF. CDR3 DNA sequence: TGTGCCAGCAGCGTAGCGGCGGGGGGGCGGTGGGAGACCCAGTACTTC.

This chain uses TRBV7-9 with TRBJ1-2; tentatively, D is TRBD1 (6 bases). V shed 1 base and J shed 5 bases, with 11 bases lying between them. Germline V lookup: CDR1 SEHNR, CDR2 FQNEAQ (reference sequence). The CDR3 has 14 amino acids. CDR3 amino acids: CASSLGQGLYGYTF. The CDR3 nucleotides read TGTGCCAGCAGCTTAGGGCAGGGGCTATATGGCTACACCTTC.

The V gene is TRBV7-2, the J gene TRBJ2-1; D not certain. Germline CDR1 SGHTA, CDR2 FQGNSA. Trimming took 1 base from V and 4 from J, leaving 5 bases between them. The CDR3 is 13 residues long. CDR3 nucleotide sequence: TGTGCCAGCAGCTTAGAACTTTACAATGAGCAGTTCTTC. This codes for CASSLELYNEQFF.

For this clone: The sample carries other DNA sequences with the same CDR3. The chain combines TRBV3-1 (or the pseudogene TRBV3-2) with TRBJ2-1; D is possibly TRBD2 (5 bases). Germline assignment: CDR1 LGHDT and CDR2 YNNKEL (reference sequence). Trimming shortened V by 3 bases and J by 0 bases, and 9 bases separated the two germline ends. This CDR3 is 15 amino acids long. The CDR3: CASSQGASSYNEQFF. Written as DNA, the CDR3 is TGTGCCAGCAGCCAGGGAGCGAGCTCCTACAATGAGCAGTTCTTC.

Points on this clone: Within the sample, other DNA sequences also encode this same CDR3. The chain recombines TRBV7-9 with TRBJ2-1; TRBD2 aligns across 9 bases. The CDR3 runs 16 residues. From germline, CDR1 is SEHNR and CDR2 FQNEAQ (reference sequence). The J segment lost 2 bases and the V segment lost 0 bases, leaving 2 bases of the junction unmatched. In DNA form, the CDR3 reads TGTGCCAGCAGCTTAGCACTAGCGGGCACCTACAATGAGCAGTTCTTC. The encoded protein is CASSLALAGTYNEQFF.

This clone was counted a few times. This chain joins TRBV7-3 and TRBJ2-2; D perhaps matches TRBD2 (6 bases). Deletions cut 5 bases from V and 6 bases from J, with 16 bases between. This CDR3 has 15 residues. CDR1 and CDR2 from the germline V gene are SGHTA and FQGTGA. The DNA for the CDR3 is TGTGCCAGCAGCACCGGGACTTGGGGCGCCGGGGAGCTGTTTTTT. It specifies CASSTGTWGAGELFF. The full variable domain, its missing parts supplied by reference TRBV7-3 and TRBJ2-2, is GAGVSQTPSNKVTEKGKYVELRCDPISGHTALYWYRQSLGQGPEFLIYFQGTGAADDSGLPNDRFFAVRPEGSVSTLKIQRTERGDSAVYLCASSTGTWGAGELFFGEGSRLTVL.

The count of this clone is one. The chain links TRBV18 to TRBJ2-7; 7 nucleotides agree with TRBD2. Germline CDR1 KGHSH, CDR2 LQKENI. This CDR3 contains 14 residues. The V segment lost 1 base and the J segment 2 bases; nucleotides outside the gene matches: 2. CDR3 DNA sequence: TGTGCCAGCTCACCACGGGGGAGGGCCTACGAGCAGTACTTC. This gives the protein CASSPRGRAYEQYF. Full variable domain (rest looked up from reference TRBV18 and TRBJ2-7): NAGVMQNPRHLVRRRGQEARLRCSPMKGHSHVYWYRQLPEEGLKFMVYLQKENIIDESGMPKERFSAEFPKEGPSILRIQQVVRGDSAAYFCASSPRGRAYEQYFGPGTRLTVT.

The genes are TRBV28 and TRBJ2-1; 8 bases are a match to TRBD1. The CDR3 runs to 15 residues. The germline CDR1 and CDR2 sequences are MDHEN and SYDVKM. With V trimmed by 3 bases and J by 8 bases, 9 bases remained unmatched. CDR3 DNA: TGTGCCAGCAGTTTTTTGACAGGGGTAATTGATGAGCAGTTCTTC. It is translated as CASSFLTGVIDEQFF.

A single count supports this clone. The chain couples TRBV27 to TRBJ1-2; TRBD1 agrees at 7 bases. Trimming cost V 5 bases and J 2 bases; bases outside gene matches: 5. This CDR3 comprises 14 residues. Germline CDR1 and CDR2: MNHEY and SMNVEV (reference sequence). CDR3 sequence: CASSPTGQNYGYTF. Here the CDR3 DNA reads TGTGCCAGCAGTCCGACGGGACAGAACTATGGCTACACCTTC.

Concerning this clone: This specimen includes other DNA sequences encoding the same CDR3. The chain recombines TRBV29-1 with TRBJ2-1, with D possibly TRBD1 on 7 matching bases. The V gene's germline CDR1 is SQVTM and CDR2 ANQGSEA. Trimming took 5 bases from V and 4 from J, leaving 12 bases between them. This CDR3 is built from 13 residues. This chain's CDR3 is CSVQGGNYNEQFF. The CDR3 nucleotides are TGCAGCGTTCAGGGGGGCAATTACAATGAGCAGTTCTTC.

The chain is built from TRBV11-2 and TRBJ2-7; tentatively, D is TRBD1 (5 bases). The V end was cut by 2 bases, the J end by 4 bases, with 12 bases between. Looked up from germline, CDR1 is SGHAT and CDR2 is FQNNGV. CDR3 length: 14 amino acids. The DNA for the CDR3 is TGTGCCAGCAGCTTATCGGTCAGGGAATACGAGCAGTACTTC. It encodes CASSLSVREYEQYF.

The genes are TRBV7-9 and TRBJ1-4, with no clear D. This CDR3 is 14 amino acids long. Trimming took off 1 base at V and 2 bases at J, with 5 bases between the two ends. Germline loops: CDR1 SEHNR, CDR2 FQNEAQ (reference sequence). CDR3 bases: TGTGCCAGCAGCTTAGGCGGTACTAATGAAAAACTGTTTTTT. It codes for CASSLGGTNEKLFF.

This rearrangement joins TRBV11-2 to TRBJ2-2, with 9 bases lining up with TRBD2. The CDR3 loop spans 15 amino acids. The V gene's germline CDR1 is SGHAT and CDR2 FQNNGV. With 5 bases clipped from V and 4 bases from J, the junction kept 5 bases outside the gene matches. The CDR3 loop reads CASSRLAGSTGELFF. Written as DNA, the CDR3 is TGTGCCAGCAGCCGGCTAGCGGGAAGCACCGGGGAGCTGTTTTTT.

This chain links TRBV5-1 with TRBJ1-4, with 8 bases fitting TRBD1. CDR1 SGHRS and CDR2 YFSETQ come from the germline V gene. V dropped 2 bases and J dropped 2; count of bases not matched to a gene: 2. The CDR3 is 15 residues long. CDR3: CASSLWDRTNEKLFF. The CDR3 DNA is TGCGCCAGCAGCTTATGGGACAGGACTAATGAAAAACTGTTTTTT.

There are a few counts of this clone. The rearrangement uses TRBV6-2 or TRBV6-3 and TRBJ2-2; D is ambiguous. The CDR3 extends over 14 amino acids. Germline assignment: CDR1 MNHEY and CDR2 SVGEGT. V shed 5 bases and J shed 3 bases, with 10 bases lying between them. CDR3 protein: CASSPSPYTGELFF. The CDR3 nucleotides are TGTGCCAGCAGTCCCTCCCCGTACACCGGGGAGCTGTTTTTT.

This clone has ten or more counts. The chain carries TRBV24-1 and TRBJ1-2; D unclear. The V and J ends lost 4 bases and 4 bases respectively, with 9 bases between them. The CDR3 sequence is 13 residues long. Looked up from germline, CDR1 is KGHDR and CDR2 is SFDVKD. The CDR3 here is CATSDGERYGYTF. The CDR3 bases are TGTGCCACCAGTGACGGTGAGCGCTATGGCTACACCTTC.